This TCR beta chain was recorded in a study of blood T cell repertoires in COVID-19. Study in general: The United States, Italy and Spain supplied acute and convalescent COVID-19 samples.

In the source study's methods: By means of reference gene primer amplification, nucleated cell counts were estimated. TCRdb's table, derived via immunoSEQ multiplex PCR, lists solely in-frame clones and lacks some. The DNA was the basis for D and trimming; V, J and clone size are from that table. The sample includes 150,000 to 200,000 clones, nearly 80% of them seen just once. The CDR3 totals 15 residues. V shed 5 bases, J shed 7 bases, and the junction held 10 bases outside the gene matches. Germline V gene data show CDR1 as KGHDR and CDR2 as SFDVKD. This clone has a handful of counts. The chain joins TRBV24-1 to TRBJ2-1, with 7 bases identical to TRBD2. The sequencing input was PBMCs or T cells enriched from blood (not recorded which). The receptor was isolated from a man aged 55 to 70 who had been exposed to COVID-19. CDR3 in DNA: TGTGCCACCAGTGGATCACTAGCGCCCCGGAATGAGCAGTTCTTC. It specifies CATSGSLAPRNEQFF.